Presented here are 23 T cell receptor beta chains from one specimen sequenced in a study of blood T cell repertoires in COVID-19. The table came from immunoSEQ multiplex PCR; TCRdb's copy has only in-frame clones and leaves some out. The data show about 48,000 clones, over 75% seen once. The sequenced material came from peripheral blood. Receptors were obtained from an elderly woman with COVID-19, enrolled during active disease.

This clone was seen just once. The chain joins TRBV5-1 to TRBJ1-1; D not certain. CDR1 and CDR2 from the germline V gene are SGHRS and YFSETQ. V lost 2 bases to trimming and J lost 5 bases, with 13 bases between them. There are 14 residues in the CDR3. CDR3 in DNA: TGCGCCAGCAGCTTAGACCGGGGAGTGACTGAAGCTTTCTTT. Its translation is CASSLDRGVTEAFF.

The J gene is TRBJ1-2, the V gene TRBV5-1, with 9 bases lining up with TRBD1. V lost 4 bases and J lost 7; bases outside the gene matches: 11. The germline gives CDR1 SGHRS, CDR2 YFSETQ. CDR3 length: 15 amino acids. In nucleotides, the CDR3 is TGCGCCAGCAGCGAGGGGACAGGGTTAACTCGTGGCTACACCTTC. Amino acid sequence: CASSEGTGLTRGYTF.

The V call is TRBV10-3, the J call TRBJ2-5; 15 bases are a match to TRBD2. Germline CDR1 ENHRY, CDR2 SYGVKD. Germline trimming cut 7 bases from V and 10 bases from J; bases unmatched to any gene: 7. CDR3 size: 14 residues. CDR3 sequence: CAINRTSGGAFQYF. The DNA of the CDR3 is TGTGCCATCAACCGGACTAGCGGGGGGGCCTTCCAGTACTTC.

This clone was seen once. V is TRBV7-8 and J is TRBJ2-7, with 7 positions matching TRBD2. CDR3 length: 16 residues. Germline CDR1 and CDR2: SGHVS and FQNEAQ. J gave up 0 bases and V 0 bases, and 5 bases lay outside the gene matches. In DNA form, the CDR3 reads TGTGCCAGCAGCTTAGCGGGAGGGACGCGCTCCTACGAGCAGTACTTC. It encodes CASSLAGGTRSYEQYF. The full variable domain, with the rest looked up from reference TRBV7-8 and TRBJ2-7, is GAGVSQSPRYKVAKRGQDVALRCDPISGHVSLFWYQQALGQGPEFLTYFQNEAQLDKSGLPSDRFFAERPEGSVSTLKIQRTQQEDSAVYLCASSLAGGTRSYEQYFGPGTRLTVT.

This clone was observed a few times. The rearrangement joins TRBV12-3 or TRBV12-4 to TRBJ1-1; the match to TRBD1 covers 7 bases. J gave up 5 bases and V 9 bases, and 9 bases lay outside the gene matches. The CDR3 is 13 amino acids. This CDR3 reads CASGRGQGTEAFF. The CDR3 region has the DNA TGTGCCAGTGGAAGGGGGCAGGGGACTGAAGCTTTCTTT.

The genes are TRBV7-3 and TRBJ2-5; D is perhaps TRBD2 (5 bases). The germline V gene encodes CDR1 SGHTA and CDR2 FQGTGA. The V gene lost 1 base and the J gene lost 4 bases, with 7 bases spanning the gap. This CDR3 has 13 residues. The CDR3 here is CASSLSRGETQYF. In DNA form, the CDR3 reads TGTGCCAGCAGCTTAAGTCGGGGAGAGACCCAGTACTTC.

This chain uses TRBV2 with TRBJ2-7, with TRBD1 matching 10 bases. The CDR3 extends over 14 amino acids. The trim removed 5 bases at V and 2 bases at J, leaving 3 bases unmatched. CDR1 is SNHLY and CDR2 is FYNNEI in the germline V gene. In DNA form, the CDR3 reads TGTGCCAGCAGTCCCGGGACAGGGGCCTACGAGCAGTACTTC. Its translation: CASSPGTGAYEQYF.

This clone was observed once. This chain connects TRBV28 to TRBJ2-7, with D perhaps matching TRBD1 (6 bases). The V and J ends lost 6 bases and 12 bases respectively, with 18 bases between them. The CDR3 loop spans 12 amino acids. Germline V gene data show CDR1 as MDHEN and CDR2 as SYDVKM. CDR3 nucleotide sequence: TGTGCCAGCAGCACCGGGACAAAAAGCCGGTACTTC. Its translation is CASSTGTKSRYF. Full variable domain (outside the CDR3, taken from reference TRBV28 and TRBJ2-7): DVKVTQSSRYLVKRTGEKVFLECVQDMDHENMFWYRQDPGLGLRLIYFSYDVKMKEKGDIPEGYSVSREKKERFSLILESASTNQTSMYLCASSTGTKSRYFGPGTRLTVT.

V is TRBV19 and J is TRBJ2-7; 9 bases line up with TRBD1. Germline V gives CDR1 LNHDA, CDR2 SQIVND (reference sequence). The CDR3 extends over 14 amino acids. V was clipped by 5 bases and J by 8 bases; unmatched bases: 10. The CDR3 region is CASSSPGQGRKQYF. In DNA form, the CDR3 reads TGTGCCAGTAGTTCGCCGGGACAGGGTCGAAAGCAGTACTTC. Together with reference TRBV19 and TRBJ2-7, the CDR3 gives the full variable domain: DGGITQSPKYLFRKEGQNVTLSCEQNLNHDAMYWYRQDPGQGLRLIYYSQIVNDFQKGDIAEGYSVSREKKESFPLTVTSAQKNPTAFYLCASSSPGQGRKQYFGPGTRLTVT.

This sequence joins TRBV28 and TRBJ2-1; 7 bases agree with TRBD2. The CDR3 extends over 16 amino acids. Germline lookup yields CDR1 MDHEN and CDR2 SYDVKM. V trimming: 2 bases; J trimming: 4 bases; junction bases outside the gene matches: 8. For the CDR3, the DNA is TGTGCCAGCAGTTTAGCGGGAGTGGGGGGATACAATGAGCAGTTCTTC. It translates to CASSLAGVGGYNEQFF.

The V and J genes are TRBV11-2 and TRBJ1-1, with D tentatively TRBD1 (5 bases). CDR1 and CDR2 from the germline V gene are SGHAT and FQNNGV. This CDR3 has 14 residues. The V end was cut by 5 bases, the J end by 4 bases, with 14 bases between. The CDR3 DNA reads as TGTGCCAGCAGCCCAGGGTCCTGGGGCACTGAAGCTTTCTTT. It encodes CASSPGSWGTEAFF.

This clone has just a few counts. V usage is TRBV2 and J usage is TRBJ1-1; D is uncertain. V lost 8 bases to trimming and J lost 5 bases, with 12 bases between them. Germline V lookup: CDR1 SNHLY, CDR2 FYNNEI. The length of the CDR3 is 12 residues. The CDR3 region has the DNA TGTGCCAGCCCTGCCTCGGAGACTGAAGCTTTCTTT. It yields the protein CASPASETEAFF.

The chain carries TRBV4-1 and TRBJ2-1, with 13 bases lining up with TRBD2. The CDR3 runs 17 residues. Per the germline V gene, CDR1 is MGHRA and CDR2 is YSYEKL. J was trimmed by 9 bases and V by 4 bases; bases with no gene match: 12. CDR3 nucleotide sequence: TGCGCCAGCAGCCCTTTGACCGGGACTAGCGGGATAGGTGAGCAGTTCTTC. This encodes CASSPLTGTSGIGEQFF.

The V and J genes are TRBV5-1 and TRBJ1-6; 7 nucleotides agree with TRBD1. The ends lost 6 bases at V and 4 bases at J; junction bases unmatched: 7. The germline V gene has CDR1 SGHRS and CDR2 YFSETQ. This CDR3 is built from 15 residues. The CDR3 DNA follows: TGCGCCAGCAAATTAGGGACAGCTTATAATTCACCCCTCCACTTT. Translating gives CASKLGTAYNSPLHF.

The J gene is TRBJ1-2, the V gene TRBV18; D gene unclear. Looked up from germline, CDR1 is KGHSH and CDR2 is LQKENI. V was pared by 3 bases and J by 3 bases, with 8 bases between. CDR3 length equals 13 residues. This CDR3 is CASSPGSDYGYTF. In DNA form, the CDR3 reads TGTGCCAGCTCACCCGGGAGTGACTATGGCTACACCTTC.

The chain has TRBV5-6 and TRBJ1-2; D is perhaps TRBD1 (6 bases). Looked up from germline, CDR1 is SGHDT and CDR2 is YYEEEE. This CDR3 is 13 amino acids long. V lost 7 bases, J lost 8 bases, and 18 bases lay in between. CDR3 nucleotide sequence: TGTGCCAGCCAAGGCTCCCCGGGGGGCGGCTACACCTTC. It translates to CASQGSPGGGYTF.

The V gene is TRBV6-5, the J gene TRBJ1-2, with 8 bases identical to TRBD1. The V gene's germline CDR1 is MNHEY and CDR2 SVGAGI. The CDR3 spans 13 residues. The junction had 9 bases not matched to a gene; V was cut back by 11 bases and J by 4 bases. CDR3 protein: CAGHRTGIYGYTF. The CDR3 bases are TGTGCCGGACACCGGACAGGGATCTATGGCTACACCTTC.

The V and J genes are TRBV6-4 and TRBJ2-5, with TRBD2 as a possible D gene (7 bases). CDR1 and CDR2 from the germline V gene are MRHNA and SNTAGT. Trimming removed 6 bases from V and 3 bases from J, with 20 bases in between. The CDR3 loop spans 16 amino acids. CDR3 coding DNA: TGTGCCAGCAGACCCCCTTTTGGGGGGGCCGAAGAGACCCAGTACTTC. As protein: CASRPPFGGAEETQYF.

The rearrangement links TRBV20-1 to TRBJ1-1; the D gene is possibly TRBD1 (5 bases). CDR3 length: 11 amino acids. V lost 5 bases and J lost 4, with 8 bases in between. Germline V gene lookup returns CDR1 DFQATT and CDR2 SNEGSKA (reference sequence). Written as DNA, the CDR3 is TGCAGTGCTCGGGGGGGCACTGAAGCTTTCTTT. This translates into CSARGGTEAFF.

The CDR3 loop reads CASSWTTSNYGYTF. CDR3 coding DNA: TGTGCCAGCAGCTGGACTACATCTAACTATGGCTACACCTTC. The chain links TRBV5-5 to TRBJ1-2; D is unresolved. Germline loops: CDR1 SGHKS, CDR2 YYEKEE (reference sequence). The CDR3 has 14 amino acids. Trimming removed 3 bases from V and 0 bases from J, with 9 bases in between.

In its sample, this clone was seen once. The chain carries TRBV6-6 and TRBJ1-1; weak D call: TRBD1 (6 bases). In germline, CDR1 is MNHNY, CDR2 SVGAGI (reference sequence). The V end lost 6 bases, the J end lost 2 bases, and 16 bases lay between the germline ends. This CDR3 spans 15 amino acids. For the CDR3, the DNA is TGTGCCAGCAGCTTCGGACAGCTTATAAACACTGAAGCTTTCTTT. It translates to CASSFGQLINTEAFF.

The chain joins TRBV5-1 to TRBJ1-1; TRBD1 is a possible D gene (5 bases). The CDR3 has 14 amino acids. The ends were cut back, 7 bases at V and 3 bases at J, with 16 bases in the middle. Germline V lookup: CDR1 SGHRS, CDR2 YFSETQ. The CDR3, as DNA: TGCGCCAGCGGCCCAGGGTATTCGGACACTGAAGCTTTCTTT. This codes for CASGPGYSDTEAFF.

The chain is built from TRBV5-1 and TRBJ2-7, with 9 positions matching TRBD1. The J segment lost 3 bases and the V segment lost 3 bases, leaving 7 bases of the junction unmatched. This CDR3 comprises 15 residues. Germline CDR1 is SGHRS and CDR2 is YFSETQ. CDR3 DNA sequence: TGCGCCAGCAGCTGGGACAGGGAGGGCGGCTACGAGCAGTACTTC. Translated: CASSWDREGGYEQYF.